This is a list of T cell receptor beta chains from one sample in a study of blood T cell repertoires in COVID-19. The data were produced by immunoSEQ multiplex PCR, yet TCRdb's version contains in-frame clones alone and is incomplete. Of about 130,000 clones detected, roughly four fifths appear once; the ten largest clones hold about a tenth. Sequenced sample: peripheral blood. Every receptor here comes from a human donor in a cohort sampled during active COVID-19. CDR3s include the opening cysteine and the closing phenylalanine or tryptophan. Expanded clones get a size class; other rows say once, few or many, or leave the size out.

CDR3aa: CSVEDSDRNYGYTF
j_gene: TRBJ1-2
abundance: -
v_gene: TRBV29-1

CDR3aa: CASRPEGGGANVLTF
j_gene: TRBJ2-6
abundance: -
v_gene: TRBV6-5

CDR3aa: CATGTSSSYNEQFF
j_gene: TRBJ2-1
abundance: -
v_gene: TRBV10-3

CDR3aa: CASGQGMNTEAFF
j_gene: TRBJ1-1
abundance: -
v_gene: TRBV5-1

CDR3aa: CSASEGRGNEKLFF
j_gene: TRBJ1-4
abundance: -
v_gene: TRBV20-1

CDR3aa: CASSPDTLYGYTF
j_gene: TRBJ1-2
abundance: -
v_gene: TRBV3-1/TRBV3-2

CDR3aa: CASNGGLGTDTQYF
j_gene: TRBJ2-3
abundance: -
v_gene: TRBV19

CDR3aa: CASSDPGQGKETQYF
j_gene: TRBJ2-5
abundance: -
v_gene: TRBV6-1

CDR3aa: CASSYGQGRNEKLFF
j_gene: TRBJ1-4
abundance: -
v_gene: TRBV6-5

CDR3aa: CASSFPRSNQPQHF
j_gene: TRBJ1-5
abundance: few
v_gene: TRBV5-6

CDR3aa: CASSVQAGGQYNEQFF
j_gene: TRBJ2-1
abundance: -
v_gene: TRBV4-2

CDR3aa: CASRFQDRINEQYF
j_gene: TRBJ2-7
abundance: -
v_gene: TRBV12-2

CDR3aa: CATSDPLGNQPQHF
j_gene: TRBJ1-5
abundance: -
v_gene: TRBV24-1

CDR3aa: CASSYLGTGGIFGYTF
j_gene: TRBJ1-2
abundance: -
v_gene: TRBV6-5

CDR3aa: CASSLPGAVLGYTF
j_gene: TRBJ1-2
abundance: -
v_gene: TRBV28

CDR3aa: CASSFGGGPVETQYF
j_gene: TRBJ2-5
abundance: -
v_gene: TRBV5-4

CDR3aa: CASSPGGLALQETQYF
j_gene: TRBJ2-5
abundance: -
v_gene: TRBV7-2

CDR3aa: CASSFGLVIAGELFF
j_gene: TRBJ2-2
abundance: once
v_gene: TRBV7-2

CDR3aa: CASSPRGMDTQYF
j_gene: TRBJ2-3
abundance: -
v_gene: TRBV3-1/TRBV3-2

CDR3aa: CASSEWAIDQPQHF
j_gene: TRBJ1-5
abundance: -
v_gene: TRBV6-1

CDR3aa: CASRPKAGVSYEQYF
j_gene: TRBJ2-7
abundance: -
v_gene: TRBV2

CDR3aa: CASIRGLAGDNEQFF
j_gene: TRBJ2-1
abundance: -
v_gene: TRBV6-6

CDR3aa: CASSLEQGSETQYF
j_gene: TRBJ2-5
abundance: -
v_gene: TRBV7-9

CDR3aa: CASSPRQGIYHEQYF
j_gene: TRBJ2-7
abundance: few
v_gene: TRBV27

CDR3aa: CASSSWGRTGRKETQYF
j_gene: TRBJ2-5
abundance: -
v_gene: TRBV7-9

CDR3aa: CASSPGTGPSYEQYF
j_gene: TRBJ2-7
abundance: -
v_gene: TRBV19

CDR3aa: CAWSFPGGEGTDTQYF
j_gene: TRBJ2-3
abundance: few
v_gene: TRBV30

CDR3aa: CASSPGLAGGVQYF
j_gene: TRBJ2-3
abundance: -
v_gene: TRBV5-6

CDR3aa: CASSDRDEGNQPQHF
j_gene: TRBJ1-5
abundance: once
v_gene: TRBV6-1

CDR3aa: CASSVTGGKETQYF
j_gene: TRBJ2-5
abundance: -
v_gene: TRBV9

CDR3aa: CASSPQQRTGNTIYF
j_gene: TRBJ1-3
abundance: few
v_gene: TRBV5-5

CDR3aa: CASSSGLAGGYEQFF
j_gene: TRBJ2-1
abundance: -
v_gene: TRBV5-1

CDR3aa: CASSPQSNTEAFF
j_gene: TRBJ1-1
abundance: few
v_gene: TRBV11-2

CDR3aa: CASSQQDRGNSPLHF
j_gene: TRBJ1-6
abundance: -
v_gene: TRBV5-1

CDR3aa: CASSPGHHNTEAFF
j_gene: TRBJ1-1
abundance: -
v_gene: TRBV3-1/TRBV3-2

CDR3aa: CATSPGQGYEQYF
j_gene: TRBJ2-7
abundance: -
v_gene: TRBV15

CDR3aa: CASSGDREVMNEQFF
j_gene: TRBJ2-1
abundance: -
v_gene: TRBV25-1

CDR3aa: CAWNLGSGHGYTF
j_gene: TRBJ1-2
abundance: -
v_gene: TRBV30

CDR3aa: CASSPRFSGTEAFF
j_gene: TRBJ1-1
abundance: -
v_gene: TRBV5-1

CDR3aa: CASSSGGEGRKTQYF
j_gene: TRBJ2-5
abundance: once
v_gene: TRBV28

CDR3aa: CALQGLADTQYF
j_gene: TRBJ2-3
abundance: -
v_gene: TRBV30

CDR3aa: CASSLAGYQETQYF
j_gene: TRBJ2-5
abundance: few
v_gene: TRBV27

CDR3aa: CASSEFTRANVLTF
j_gene: TRBJ2-6
abundance: -
v_gene: TRBV2

CDR3aa: CASSPVVGARTTEAFF
j_gene: TRBJ1-1
abundance: -
v_gene: TRBV5-1

CDR3aa: CASSIGRNQPQHF
j_gene: TRBJ1-5
abundance: few
v_gene: TRBV19

CDR3aa: CASSQTGTGTSGANVLTF
j_gene: TRBJ2-6
abundance: -
v_gene: TRBV4-1

CDR3aa: CATSSGLAGYNEQFF
j_gene: TRBJ2-1
abundance: -
v_gene: TRBV15

CDR3aa: CASSLGAYDEQYF
j_gene: TRBJ2-7
abundance: -
v_gene: TRBV7-9

CDR3aa: CASSPGGPPYTEAFF
j_gene: TRBJ1-1
abundance: -
v_gene: TRBV6-6

CDR3aa: CAISVQGHTDTQYF
j_gene: TRBJ2-3
abundance: once
v_gene: TRBV10-3

CDR3aa: CASSPDPGQIDQRNNEKLFF
j_gene: TRBJ1-4
abundance: -
v_gene: TRBV3-1/TRBV3-2

CDR3aa: CASSLYYSGNYGYTF
j_gene: TRBJ1-2
abundance: -
v_gene: TRBV5-5

CDR3aa: CASSPRDRAKAFF
j_gene: TRBJ1-1
abundance: -
v_gene: TRBV3-1/TRBV3-2

CDR3aa: CASSLRGNTGELFF
j_gene: TRBJ2-2
abundance: few
v_gene: TRBV11-3

CDR3aa: CASSDRGAGADTQYF
j_gene: TRBJ2-3
abundance: -
v_gene: TRBV5-1

CDR3aa: CASSPGLAELSTDTQYF
j_gene: TRBJ2-3
abundance: -
v_gene: TRBV7-8

CDR3aa: CATSRRGSANNSPLHF
j_gene: TRBJ1-6
abundance: -
v_gene: TRBV15

CDR3aa: CASSLRRFSGANVLTF
j_gene: TRBJ2-6
abundance: -
v_gene: TRBV5-6